Following are 2 T cell receptor beta chains from one sample sequenced in a study of shared clonotypes between healthy human individuals. Generated by immunoSEQ multiplex PCR, the TCRdb table keeps only in-frame clones and is missing some. The data show approximately 1,000,000 clones, 60% to 85% seen once. Sequenced input: memory CD4+ T cells from PBMCs. Stated subset: CD45RA-negative fraction. The receptors shown here come from a man aged 18 to 29 in good health. Some clones in this sample may be carry-over from other donors' samples.

V and J are TRBV6-9 and TRBJ1-1; weak D call: TRBD1 (6 bases). V shed 10 bases and J shed 5 bases, with 23 bases lying between them. The CDR3 totals 15 residues. Germline values: CDR1 MNHGY, CDR2 SVAAGI. The CDR3 DNA is TGTGCCAATACTGAATTGGGGGCGCGGAAGACTGAAGCTTTCTTT. This codes for CANTELGARKTEAFF.

V and J are TRBV5-4 and TRBJ2-5, with D possibly matching TRBD1 (6 bases). Germline V CDR1 and CDR2: SGHNT, YYREEE (reference sequence). CDR3 length equals 13 residues. Trimming removed 4 bases from V and 5 bases from J, with 12 bases in between. The CDR3 DNA follows: TGTGCCAGCAGCCGTATTGGGGGCGAGACCCAGTACTTC. Encoded protein: CASSRIGGETQYF.